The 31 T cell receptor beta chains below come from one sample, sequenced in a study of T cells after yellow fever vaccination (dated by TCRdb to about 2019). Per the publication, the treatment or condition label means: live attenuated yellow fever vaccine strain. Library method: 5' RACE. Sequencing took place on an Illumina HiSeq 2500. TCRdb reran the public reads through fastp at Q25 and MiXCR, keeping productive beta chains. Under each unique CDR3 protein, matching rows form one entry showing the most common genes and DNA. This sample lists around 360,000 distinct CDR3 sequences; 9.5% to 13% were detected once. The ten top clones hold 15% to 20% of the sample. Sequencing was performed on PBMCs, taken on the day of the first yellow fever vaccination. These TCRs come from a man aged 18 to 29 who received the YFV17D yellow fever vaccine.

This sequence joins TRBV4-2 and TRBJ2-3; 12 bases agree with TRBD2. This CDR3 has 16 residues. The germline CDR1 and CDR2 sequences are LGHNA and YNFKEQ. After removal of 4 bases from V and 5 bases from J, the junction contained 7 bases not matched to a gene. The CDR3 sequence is CASSLTRTSGEDTQYF. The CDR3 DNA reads TGTGCCAGCAGCCTAACGAGGACTAGCGGGGAAGATACGCAGTATTTT.

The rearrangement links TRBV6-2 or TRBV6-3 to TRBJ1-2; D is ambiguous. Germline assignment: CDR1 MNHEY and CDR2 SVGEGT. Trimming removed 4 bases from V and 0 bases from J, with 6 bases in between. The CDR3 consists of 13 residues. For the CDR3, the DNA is TGTGCCAGCAGTTCGAGCCCTAACTATGGCTACACCTTC. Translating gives CASSSSPNYGYTF.

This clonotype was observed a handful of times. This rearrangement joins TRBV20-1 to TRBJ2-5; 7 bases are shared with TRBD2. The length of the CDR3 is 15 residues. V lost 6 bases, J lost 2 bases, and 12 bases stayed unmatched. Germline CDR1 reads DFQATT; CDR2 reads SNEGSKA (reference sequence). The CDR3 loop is CSAQGLWGGQETQYF. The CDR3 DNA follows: TGCAGTGCGCAAGGCCTTTGGGGGGGACAAGAGACCCAGTACTTC.

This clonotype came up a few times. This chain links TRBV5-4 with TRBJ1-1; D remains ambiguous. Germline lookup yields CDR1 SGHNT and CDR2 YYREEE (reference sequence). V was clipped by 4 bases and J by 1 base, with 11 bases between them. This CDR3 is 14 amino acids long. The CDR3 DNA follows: TGTGCCAGCAGCGCACAGCCTGCGAACACTGAAGCTTTCTTT. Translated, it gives CASSAQPANTEAFF.

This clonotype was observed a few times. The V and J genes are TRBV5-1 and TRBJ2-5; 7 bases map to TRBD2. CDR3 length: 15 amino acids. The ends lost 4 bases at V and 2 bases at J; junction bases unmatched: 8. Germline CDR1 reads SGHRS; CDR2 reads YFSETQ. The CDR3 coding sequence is TGCGCCAGCAGCACCGCCGGGACTACTCAAGAGACCCAGTACTTC. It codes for CASSTAGTTQETQYF.

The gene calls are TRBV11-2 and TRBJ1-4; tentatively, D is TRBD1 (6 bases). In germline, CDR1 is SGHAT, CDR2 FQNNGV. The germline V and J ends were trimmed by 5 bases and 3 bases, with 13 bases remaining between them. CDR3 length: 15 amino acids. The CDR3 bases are TGTGCCAGCAGCCCGAAGGGGGAAGCTAATGAAAAACTGTTTTTT. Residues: CASSPKGEANEKLFF.

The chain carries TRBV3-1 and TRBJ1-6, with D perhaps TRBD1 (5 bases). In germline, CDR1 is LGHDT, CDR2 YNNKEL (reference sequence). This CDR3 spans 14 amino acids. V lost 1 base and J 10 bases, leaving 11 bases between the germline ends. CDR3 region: CASSQAAGQSPLHF. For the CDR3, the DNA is TGTGCCAGCAGCCAAGCCGCGGGGCAGTCACCCCTCCACTTT.

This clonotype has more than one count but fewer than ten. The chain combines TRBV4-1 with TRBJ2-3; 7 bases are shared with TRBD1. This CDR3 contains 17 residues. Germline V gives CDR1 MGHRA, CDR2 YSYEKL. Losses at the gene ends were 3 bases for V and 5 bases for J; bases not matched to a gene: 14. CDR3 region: CASSHNLDRNELDTQYF. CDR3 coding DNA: TGCGCCAGCAGCCACAATTTGGACAGGAACGAATTAGATACGCAGTATTTT.

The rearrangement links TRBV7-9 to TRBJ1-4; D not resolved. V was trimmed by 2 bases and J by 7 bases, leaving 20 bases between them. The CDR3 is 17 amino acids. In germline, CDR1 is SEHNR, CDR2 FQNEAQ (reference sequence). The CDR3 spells CASSLPQDGVRFEKLFF. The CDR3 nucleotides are TGTGCCAGCAGCTTACCCCAGGACGGGGTGAGGTTTGAAAAACTGTTTTTT.

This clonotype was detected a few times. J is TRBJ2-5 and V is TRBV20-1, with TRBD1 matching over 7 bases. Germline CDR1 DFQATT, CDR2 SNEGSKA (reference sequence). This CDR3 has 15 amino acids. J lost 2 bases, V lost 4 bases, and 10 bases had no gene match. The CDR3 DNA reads TGCAGTGCTACAAGACAGGGACCGTATCAAGAGACCCAGTACTTC. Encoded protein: CSATRQGPYQETQYF.

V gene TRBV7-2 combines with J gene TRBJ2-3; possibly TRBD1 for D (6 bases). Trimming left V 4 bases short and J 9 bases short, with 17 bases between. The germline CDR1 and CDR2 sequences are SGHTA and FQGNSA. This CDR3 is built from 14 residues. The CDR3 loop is CASSSSNRDPTQYF. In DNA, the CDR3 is TGTGCCAGCAGCTCCTCAAACAGGGACCCCACGCAGTATTTT.

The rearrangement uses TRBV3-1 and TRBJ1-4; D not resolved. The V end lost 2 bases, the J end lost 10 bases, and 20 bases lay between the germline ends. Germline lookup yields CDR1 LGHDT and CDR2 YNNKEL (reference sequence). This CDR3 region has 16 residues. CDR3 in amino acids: CASSQFSGSVDGKLFF. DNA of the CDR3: TGTGCCAGCAGCCAATTCTCAGGATCGGTTGATGGAAAACTGTTTTTT.

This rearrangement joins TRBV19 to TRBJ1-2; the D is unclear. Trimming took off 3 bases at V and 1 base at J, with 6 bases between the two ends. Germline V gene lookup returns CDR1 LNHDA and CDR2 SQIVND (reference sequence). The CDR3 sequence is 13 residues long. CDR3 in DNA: TGTGCCAGTAGTATCGGAGTTAACTATGGCTACACCTTC. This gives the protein CASSIGVNYGYTF.

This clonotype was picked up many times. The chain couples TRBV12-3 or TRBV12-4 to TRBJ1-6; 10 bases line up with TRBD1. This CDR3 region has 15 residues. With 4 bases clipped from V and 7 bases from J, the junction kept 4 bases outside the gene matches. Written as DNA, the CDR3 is TGTGCCAGCAGTTCAGGACAGGGGGGAAATTCACCCCTCCACTTT. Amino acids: CASSSGQGGNSPLHF.

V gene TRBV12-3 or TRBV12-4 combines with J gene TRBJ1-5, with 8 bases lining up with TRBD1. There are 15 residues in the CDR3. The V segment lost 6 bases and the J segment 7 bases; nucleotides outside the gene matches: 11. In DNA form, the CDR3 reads TGTGCCAGCAGCGGACAGGGAGGTGTCGGACAGCCCCAGCATTTT. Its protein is CASSGQGGVGQPQHF.

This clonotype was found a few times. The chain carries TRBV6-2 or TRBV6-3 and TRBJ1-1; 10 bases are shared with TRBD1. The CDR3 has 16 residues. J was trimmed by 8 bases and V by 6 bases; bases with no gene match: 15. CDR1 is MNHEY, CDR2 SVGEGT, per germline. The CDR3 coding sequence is TGTGCCAGCAGCGACAGGGGGCGAGACCCCGTCTTAGAAGCTTTCTTT. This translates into CASSDRGRDPVLEAFF.

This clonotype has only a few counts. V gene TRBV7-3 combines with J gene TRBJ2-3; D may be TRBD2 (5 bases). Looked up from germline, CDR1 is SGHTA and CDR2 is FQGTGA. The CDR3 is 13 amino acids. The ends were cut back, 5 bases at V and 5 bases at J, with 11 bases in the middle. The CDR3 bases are TGTGCCAGCAGCCGCACTAGGGAAGATACGCAGTATTTT. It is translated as CASSRTREDTQYF.

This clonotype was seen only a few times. CDR3 nucleotide sequence: TGCAGTGCTAGGATCAGGACTCTCGCTAAGGAGCAGTACTTC. Protein product: CSARIRTLAKEQYF. V and J are TRBV20-1 and TRBJ2-7; tentative D call: TRBD2 (5 bases). With 3 bases removed from V and 7 bases from J, the gap between germline ends came to 19 bases. From germline, CDR1 is DFQATT and CDR2 SNEGSKA (reference sequence). The CDR3 runs to 14 residues.

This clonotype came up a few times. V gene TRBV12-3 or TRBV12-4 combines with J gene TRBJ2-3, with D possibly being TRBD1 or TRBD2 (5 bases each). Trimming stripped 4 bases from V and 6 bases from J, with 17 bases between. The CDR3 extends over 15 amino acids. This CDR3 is CASSSPGTQSDTQYF. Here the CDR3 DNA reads TGTGCCAGCAGTTCACCCGGGACCCAATCGGATACGCAGTATTTT.

The CDR3 loop is CASSWDYSTDTQYF. CDR3 nucleotides: TGTGCCAGCAGCTGGGACTATAGCACAGATACGCAGTATTTT. The chain is built from TRBV5-4 and TRBJ2-3; 7 positions agree with TRBD2. Germline values: CDR1 SGHNT, CDR2 YYREEE (reference sequence). This CDR3 contains 14 residues. Losses at the gene ends were 3 bases for V and 0 bases for J; bases not matched to a gene: 1.

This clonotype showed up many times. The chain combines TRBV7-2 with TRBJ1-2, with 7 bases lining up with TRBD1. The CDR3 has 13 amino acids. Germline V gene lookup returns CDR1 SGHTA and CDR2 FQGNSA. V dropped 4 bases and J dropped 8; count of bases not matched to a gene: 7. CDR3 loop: CASSSANRGGYTF. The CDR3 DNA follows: TGTGCCAGCAGCTCCGCAAACAGGGGCGGCTACACCTTC.

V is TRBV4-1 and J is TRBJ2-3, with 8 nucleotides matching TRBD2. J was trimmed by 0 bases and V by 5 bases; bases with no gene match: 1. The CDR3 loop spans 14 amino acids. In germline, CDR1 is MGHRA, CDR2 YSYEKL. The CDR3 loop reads CASSGLASTDTQYF. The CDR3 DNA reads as TGCGCCAGCAGCGGACTAGCCAGCACAGATACGCAGTATTTT.

The CDR3 sequence: CASSQGPLGTSNQPQHF. CDR3 DNA sequence: TGCGCCAGCAGCCAAGGACCCCTGGGGACGAGCAATCAGCCCCAGCATTTT. The rearrangement links TRBV4-1 to TRBJ1-5; TRBD1 is a possible D gene (5 bases). The germline V gene has CDR1 MGHRA and CDR2 YSYEKL. The CDR3 totals 17 residues. With 1 base removed from V and 1 base from J, the gap between germline ends came to 14 bases.

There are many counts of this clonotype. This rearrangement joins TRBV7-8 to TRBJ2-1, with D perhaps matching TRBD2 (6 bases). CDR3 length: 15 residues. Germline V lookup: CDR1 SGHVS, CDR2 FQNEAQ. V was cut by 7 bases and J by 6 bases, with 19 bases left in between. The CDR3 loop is CASNGAGRNLNEQFF. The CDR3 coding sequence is TGTGCCAGCAACGGAGCGGGCAGGAATCTCAATGAGCAGTTCTTC. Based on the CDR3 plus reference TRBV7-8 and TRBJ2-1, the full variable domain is GAGVSQSPRYKVAKRGQDVALRCDPISGHVSLFWYQQALGQGPEFLTYFQNEAQLDKSGLPSDRFFAERPEGSVSTLKIQRTQQEDSAVYLCASNGAGRNLNEQFFGPGTRLTVL.

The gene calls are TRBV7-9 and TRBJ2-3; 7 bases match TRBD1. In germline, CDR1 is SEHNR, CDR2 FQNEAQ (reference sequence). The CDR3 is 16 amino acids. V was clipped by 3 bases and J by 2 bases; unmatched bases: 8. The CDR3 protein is CASSFTPGQTTDTQYF. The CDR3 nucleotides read TGTGCCAGCAGCTTCACTCCGGGACAGACCACAGATACGCAGTATTTT.

The CDR3: CAIAKTGLDQPQHF. DNA of the CDR3: TGTGCCATCGCTAAGACAGGACTCGATCAGCCCCAGCATTTT. The rearrangement joins TRBV10-3 to TRBJ1-5, with D maybe TRBD1 (6 bases). Trimming took off 8 bases at V and 5 bases at J, with 16 bases between the two ends. Germline loops: CDR1 ENHRY, CDR2 SYGVKD. The length of the CDR3 is 14 residues.

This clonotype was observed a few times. CDR3 loop: CASILGRPGMNTEAFF. CDR3 DNA sequence: TGTGCCAGCATTCTCGGCAGACCGGGAATGAACACTGAAGCTTTCTTT. The rearrangement joins TRBV27 to TRBJ1-1; no definite D call. The germline V gene has CDR1 MNHEY and CDR2 SMNVEV (reference sequence). The CDR3 loop spans 16 amino acids. V lost 7 bases and J lost 0, with 18 bases in between.

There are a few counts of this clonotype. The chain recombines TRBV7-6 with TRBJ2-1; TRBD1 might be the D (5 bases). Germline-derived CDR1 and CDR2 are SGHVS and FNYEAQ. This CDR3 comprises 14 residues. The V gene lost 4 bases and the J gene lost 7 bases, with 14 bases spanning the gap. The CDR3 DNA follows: TGTGCCAGCAGCTCCGGGCCAGGGCCAAATGAGCAGTTCTTC. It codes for CASSSGPGPNEQFF.

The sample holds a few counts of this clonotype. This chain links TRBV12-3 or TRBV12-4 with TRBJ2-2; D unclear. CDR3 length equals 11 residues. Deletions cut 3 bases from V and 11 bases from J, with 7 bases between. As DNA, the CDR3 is TGTGCCAGCAGTTTCGGATTAGAGCTGTTTTTT. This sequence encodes CASSFGLELFF.

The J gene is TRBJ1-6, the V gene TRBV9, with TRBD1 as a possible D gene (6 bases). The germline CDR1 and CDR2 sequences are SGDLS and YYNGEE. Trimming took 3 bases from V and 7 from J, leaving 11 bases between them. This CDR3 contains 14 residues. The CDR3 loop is CASSGQAGNSPLHF. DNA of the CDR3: TGTGCCAGCAGCGGACAGGCGGGGAATTCACCCCTCCACTTT.

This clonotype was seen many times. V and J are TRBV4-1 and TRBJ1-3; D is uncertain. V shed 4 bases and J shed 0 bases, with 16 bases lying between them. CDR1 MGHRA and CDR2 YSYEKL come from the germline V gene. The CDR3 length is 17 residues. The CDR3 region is CASSRGVARNSGNTIYF. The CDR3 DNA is TGCGCCAGCAGCCGTGGGGTGGCGCGAAACTCTGGAAACACCATATATTTT.